This T cell receptor beta chain stems from a study of blood T cell repertoires in COVID-19. Study-level information: COVID-19 samples from acute and convalescent phases originated in the United States, Italy and Spain.

The CDR3 has 15 amino acids. Germline CDR1 and CDR2: MDHEN and SYDVKM. With 5 bases clipped from V and 6 bases from J, the junction kept 7 bases outside the gene matches. In the authors' methods: Amplification with reference gene primers provided the estimates of nucleated cell counts. TCRdb keeps only in-frame clones here, not all; method: immunoSEQ multiplex PCR. V, J and clone size are those of that table, while D and trimming were read from the DNA. Of approximately 50,000 clones in the sample, 70% to 80% were seen once. This sequence was found in a woman in her forties or fifties with acute COVID-19. V usage is TRBV28 and J usage is TRBJ1-6; TRBD1 matches 7 bases. Sequenced: PBMCs or T cells enriched from blood (not recorded which). CDR3 in amino acids: CASSVGQVGNSPLHF. Written as DNA, the CDR3 is TGTGCCAGCAGTGTAGGACAGGTCGGTAATTCACCCCTCCACTTT.